Below are 5 T cell receptor beta chains sequenced from a single sample in a study of T cell responses to AZD1222 COVID-19 vaccine. Generated by immunoSEQ multiplex PCR, the TCRdb table keeps only in-frame clones and is missing some. The sample consists of 150,000 to 200,000 clones, 92% of them appearing once. Sequenced material: peripheral blood, taken on day 0 of AZD1222 vaccination. All receptors derive from an adult in good health.

This clone showed up just once. The chain employs TRBV19 and TRBJ2-7; D perhaps matches TRBD1 (6 bases). The CDR3 totals 16 residues. V was cut by 5 bases and J by 2 bases, with 19 bases left in between. Germline assignment: CDR1 LNHDA and CDR2 SQIVND (reference sequence). Written as DNA, the CDR3 is TGTGCCAGTAGTTCTATAGGGGGACACCCAACCTACGAGCAGTACTTC. Its translation: CASSSIGGHPTYEQYF.

The V gene is TRBV27, the J gene TRBJ1-1; the match to TRBD1 covers 7 bases. The CDR3 extends over 15 amino acids. The germline CDR1 and CDR2 sequences are MNHEY and SMNVEV (reference sequence). V lost 3 bases, J lost 1 base, and 5 bases stayed unmatched. The CDR3 is CASSLRGRGNTEAFF. The CDR3 DNA reads as TGTGCCAGCAGTTTGAGGGGGCGCGGGAACACTGAAGCTTTCTTT.

The chain combines TRBV7-9 with TRBJ1-4, with 8 bases lining up with TRBD1. The CDR3 length is 14 residues. The J segment lost 7 bases and the V segment lost 6 bases, leaving 7 bases of the junction unmatched. In germline, CDR1 is SEHNR, CDR2 FQNEAQ (reference sequence). The DNA of the CDR3 is TGTGCCAGCAGTTGGACAGGGACAAGTGAAAAACTGTTTTTT. Translating gives CASSWTGTSEKLFF.

The V gene is TRBV7-3, the J gene TRBJ2-7, with D unclear. Germline CDR1 is SGHTA and CDR2 is FQGTGA. The CDR3 spans 14 residues. Trimming stripped 5 bases from V and 0 bases from J, with 11 bases between. The CDR3 DNA reads as TGTGCCAGCAGCGCCGAACCCCACTCCTACGAGCAGTACTTC. Amino acid sequence: CASSAEPHSYEQYF.

The chain joins TRBV27 to TRBJ1-1, with D maybe TRBD1 (5 bases). Germline CDR1 and CDR2: MNHEY and SMNVEV (reference sequence). The V end was cut by 2 bases, the J end by 8 bases, with 15 bases between. The length of the CDR3 is 14 residues. The CDR3 reads CASSLRQSPLEAFF. As DNA, the CDR3 is TGTGCCAGCAGTTTACGACAGAGTCCCTTAGAAGCTTTCTTT.